This T cell receptor (beta chain) comes out of a study of post-analysis software for immune sequencing data (dated by TCRdb to 2014 to 2015). About the study as a whole: Relapsing-remitting, secondary progressive and progressive-relapsing multiple sclerosis were recorded as disease courses, and subtype annotation was lacking for some patients. The multiple sclerosis patient repertoires were compared with 10 or so previously published healthy control repertoires from donors aged about 6 to 26 years. A subset of samples was prepared in parallel using single-end sample barcoding, then pooled and co-amplified after Illumina adapter ligation. Study-wide findings and limitations: Significantly higher frequencies in patients than in controls were found for roughly 5 TRBV segments, including TRBV5-6, TRBV5-1 and TRBV20-1. Direct clustering with F measure showed strong co-clustering of samples prepared in the same batch, prompting a batch-effect correction. Compared with controls, multiple sclerosis patients had significantly lower normalized Chao1 diversity, a finding suggesting substantial peripheral T-cell clonal expansion. The control group was slightly older than the multiple sclerosis patient group.

The library was obtained by PCR. TCRdb shows the sequencer as Illumina HiSeq 2500. Unique molecular identifiers were incorporated into TCR beta cDNA libraries to reduce PCR and sequencing biases. Per 1 to 10 million input T cells, roughly 500,000 cDNA molecules were obtained, such that each molecule approximated one T cell. The patient libraries were prepared and sequenced using the same protocol as the earlier healthy control dataset. Samples belonging to the same batch were prepared together, multiplexed and sequenced on a shared HiSeq lane. Turning to the authors' computational methods: MIGEC handled the raw barcoded reads, throwing out single-read molecular identifier groups before consensus assembly and CDR3 extraction. VDJtools was used for post-analysis of the clonotype tables, and diversity was normalized by down-sampling every dataset to the size of the smallest sample. Repertoire overlap clustering matched CDR3 amino acid but not nucleotide sequences to correct batch-related cross-sample contamination. The public reads were run again by TCRdb, first through fastp at Q25 and then through MiXCR, and only productive beta chains were kept. One record per CDR3 amino acid sequence lists the most common genes and DNA. The V and J calls follow TCRdb's processing rather than the paper's. In this sample the table shows roughly 670,000 distinct CDR3 sequences, approximately 60% of which occur a single time. The biggest ten clones account for roughly 10% of the sample.

TCR beta repertoires were profiled from peripheral blood of over 10 young patients with multiple sclerosis to demonstrate the VDJtools post-analysis software. Multiple sclerosis patients were children and adolescents aged 6 to 15 years. CDR3 length: 16 amino acids, cysteine to phenylalanine. The only DNA kept is the CDR3, 48 bases in frame from the first base. Trimming costs V 2 bases and J 5 bases, and their ends lie 19 bases apart. The germline V gene (reference sequence) provides CDR1 SEHNR and CDR2 FQNEAQ. On this clonotype itself: Its antigen target is currently unknown. No much larger clone is present one base from it, and per-base qualities are unavailable.

The clonotype originates from a girl aged 2-10 years with multiple sclerosis. The specimen was blood. The rearranged chain carries TRBV7-9 and TRBJ2-7; there is no confident call for the D gene. The CDR3 protein: CASSLRRASSLDEQYF. The sequenced DNA is TGTGCCAGCAGCTTACGAAGGGCTTCCTCTCTCGACGAGCAGTACTTC.